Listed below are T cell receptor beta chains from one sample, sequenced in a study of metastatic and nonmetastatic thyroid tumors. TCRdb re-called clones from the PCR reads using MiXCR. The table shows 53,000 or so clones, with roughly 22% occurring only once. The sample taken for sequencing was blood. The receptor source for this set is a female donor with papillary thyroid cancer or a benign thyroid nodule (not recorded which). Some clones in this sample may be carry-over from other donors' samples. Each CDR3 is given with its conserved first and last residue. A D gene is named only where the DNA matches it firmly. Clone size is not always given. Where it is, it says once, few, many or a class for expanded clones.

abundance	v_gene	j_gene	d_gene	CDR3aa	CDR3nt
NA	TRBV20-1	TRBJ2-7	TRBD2	CSARYRVYSGNSYEQYF	TGCAGTGCTAGGTATCGCGTTTATAGCGGGAACTCCTACGAGCAGTACTTC
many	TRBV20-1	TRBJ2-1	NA	CSARSSAQLENEQFF	TGCAGTGCTAGATCAAGCGCCCAGTTGGAAAATGAGCAGTTCTTC
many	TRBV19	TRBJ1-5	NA	CASSIGNGQPQHF	TGTGCCAGTAGTATAGGTAATGGACAGCCCCAGCATTTT
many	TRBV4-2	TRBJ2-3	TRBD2	CASSQEGTSLTDTQYF	TGTGCCAGCAGCCAAGAGGGGACTAGCCTCACAGATACGCAGTATTTT
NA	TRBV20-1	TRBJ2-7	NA	CSSTPGTADYEQYF	TGCAGTTCTACACCCGGTACAGCGGACTACGAGCAGTACTTC
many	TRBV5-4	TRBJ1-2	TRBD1	CASRKGTGSGYTF	TGTGCCAGCAGGAAAGGGACAGGGAGTGGCTACACCTTC
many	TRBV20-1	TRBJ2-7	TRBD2	CSAPASGSLDEQYF	TGCAGTGCGCCTGCTAGCGGGAGTCTCGACGAGCAGTACTTC
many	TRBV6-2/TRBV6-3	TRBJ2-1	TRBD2	CATVLAGLYNEQFF	TGTGCCACCGTACTAGCGGGCCTTTACAATGAGCAGTTCTTC
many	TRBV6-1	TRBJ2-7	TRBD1	CASSPEGTGDDYEQYF	TGTGCCAGCAGCCCCGAGGGAACAGGGGATGACTACGAGCAGTACTTC
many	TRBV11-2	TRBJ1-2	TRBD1	CASRQGQGAFGYTF	TGTGCCAGCAGACAGGGACAGGGGGCGTTTGGCTACACCTTC
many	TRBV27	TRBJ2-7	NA	CASSLSSTYEQYF	TGTGCCAGCAGTTTAAGTAGTACCTACGAGCAGTACTTC
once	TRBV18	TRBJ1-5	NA	CASSPPSRDRQPQHF	TGTGCCAGCTCACCACCGAGCAGGGATAGACAGCCCCAGCATTTT
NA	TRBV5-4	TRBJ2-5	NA	CASSAQMKTQYF	TGTGCCAGCAGCGCGCAGATGAAGACCCAGTACTTC
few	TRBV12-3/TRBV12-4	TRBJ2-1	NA	CASSPSLGDSEQFF	TGTGCCAGCAGTCCTTCCCTAGGCGACAGTGAGCAGTTCTTC
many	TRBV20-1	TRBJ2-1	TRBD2	CSAPRTSGRAFYNEQFF	TGCAGTGCCCCCCGGACTAGCGGGAGGGCCTTCTACAATGAGCAGTTCTTC
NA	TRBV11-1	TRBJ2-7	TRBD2	CASSSGRTSGATYEQYF	TGTGCCAGCAGCTCCGGAAGGACTAGCGGGGCCACCTACGAGCAGTACTTC
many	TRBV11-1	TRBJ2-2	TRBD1	CASSSYRGRLAGELFF	TGTGCCAGCAGCTCATACAGGGGGCGTTTGGCCGGGGAGCTGTTTTTT
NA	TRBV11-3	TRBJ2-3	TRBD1	CASSSGQIPTDPQDF	TGTGCCAGCAGCTCGGGACAGATACCCACAGATCCGCAGGATTTT
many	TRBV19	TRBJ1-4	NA	CASGSFNEKLFF	TGTGCCAGTGGGTCTTTCAATGAAAAACTGTTTTTT
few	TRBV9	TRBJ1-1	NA	CASSVGNRNTEAFF	TGTGCCAGCAGCGTAGGCAACCGTAACACTGAAGCTTTCTTT
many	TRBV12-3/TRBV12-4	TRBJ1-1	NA	CASREGNLDPEAFF	TGTGCCAGCAGGGAAGGGAACCTGGACCCTGAAGCTTTCTTT
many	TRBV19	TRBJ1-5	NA	CASSVPGTGASNQPQHF	TGTGCCAGTAGTGTCCCAGGGACTGGGGCAAGCAATCAGCCCCAGCATTTT
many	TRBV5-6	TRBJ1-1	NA	CASSSRQTLNTEAFF	TGTGCCAGCAGCAGCCGTCAGACATTGAACACTGAAGCTTTCTTT
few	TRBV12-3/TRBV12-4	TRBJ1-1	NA	CASSFNGPLLEDFF	TGTGCCAGCAGTTTTAACGGCCCCTTACTAGAAGATTTCTTT
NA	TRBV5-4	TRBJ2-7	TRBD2	CASSPQTSGSSGEQYF	TGTGCCAGCAGCCCGCAGACTAGCGGGAGTAGCGGCGAGCAGTACTTC
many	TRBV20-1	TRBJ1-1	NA	CSASDGNTEAFF	TGCAGTGCCTCGGACGGGAACACTGAAGCTTTCTTT
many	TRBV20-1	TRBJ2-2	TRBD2	CSAREREGETGELFF	TGCAGTGCTAGAGAGCGGGAGGGCGAGACCGGGGAGCTGTTTTTT
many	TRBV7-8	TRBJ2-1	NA	CASSSPANEQFF	TGTGCCAGCAGCTCCCCTGCCAATGAGCAGTTCTTC
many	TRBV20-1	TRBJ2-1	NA	CSAPPGRGEQFF	TGCAGTGCCCCCCCCGGGCGTGGTGAGCAGTTCTTC
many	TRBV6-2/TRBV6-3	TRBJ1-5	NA	CASSHLGRLPNQPQHF	TGTGCCAGCAGTCACCTAGGTAGGCTTCCCAATCAGCCCCAGCATTTT
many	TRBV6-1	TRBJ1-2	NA	CASSKRGNYGYTF	TGTGCCAGCAGTAAACGTGGAAACTATGGCTACACCTTC
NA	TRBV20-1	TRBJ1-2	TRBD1	CSAVLGQRYGYTF	TGCAGTGCGGTCCTGGGACAGCGGTATGGCTACACCTTC
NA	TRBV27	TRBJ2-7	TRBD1	CASSIDRVSYEQYF	TGTGCCAGCAGTATTGACAGGGTGTCCTACGAGCAGTACTTC
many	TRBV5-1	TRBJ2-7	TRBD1	CASSFGTGGAYEQYF	TGCGCCAGCAGCTTCGGGACAGGGGGCGCGTACGAGCAGTACTTC
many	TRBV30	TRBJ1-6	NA	CAWSVLHTYNSPLHF	TGTGCCTGGAGTGTACTTCACACCTATAATTCACCCCTCCACTTT
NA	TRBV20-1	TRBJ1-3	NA	CSAVEARGNTIYF	TGCAGTGCTGTCGAGGCTCGAGGAAACACCATATATTTT
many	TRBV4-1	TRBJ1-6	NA	CASSQDSGSYNSPLHF	TGCGCCAGCAGCCAAGATTCAGGCTCATATAATTCACCCCTCCACTTT